The sequence of this T cell receptor beta chain was determined in a study of regulatory T cells in long-lasting Graves disease. Noted time point: newly diagnosed GD, antithyroid drugs for less than 3 months. RNA extracted from PBMCs served as the sequencing template. Arm-PCR of CDR3 regions with iRepertoire HTBI primers generated TCR beta libraries. A single record per CDR3 protein comes from TCRdb applying MiXCR to the multiplex PCR reads. The sample has fewer than 650,000 distinct CDR3 sequences; about 15% are singletons. These data were also reused for a study on T cells in Graves' hyperthyroidism and ophthalmopathy. Turning to that study: Carried out on the TCR CDR3, a first-round RT-PCR used the HTBI primer set. In validation, the model predicted ophthalmopathy. These predictions came a median approximately 6.5 months before onset.

The source of this sequence is a woman younger than 45 with Graves disease. This specimen was peripheral blood mononuclear cells (PBMCs), taken at new diagnosis, from a patient treated with antithyroid drugs.

The CDR3 DNA reads TGCAGCGTTGTGGGGGACCTCTATGGCTACACCTTC. It codes for CSVVGDLYGYTF. The chain employs TRBV29-1 and TRBJ1-2; D is possibly TRBD1 (5 bases). The CDR3 is made up of 12 amino acids. The ends were cut back, 4 bases at V and 4 bases at J, with 10 bases in the middle. CDR1 is SQVTM, CDR2 ANQGSEA, per germline.